This T cell receptor (beta chain) appears in the sequencing data of a study of blood T cells in healthy people across ages. Study-wide findings and caveats: Roughly linearly, TCR beta diversity per million T cells fell as age increased. Using unsorted PBMCs precluded a conclusive naive versus antigen-experienced comparison.

A second roughly 6 to 12 cycle PCR used barcoded and J-beta primers. One entry per CDR3 protein, called by TCRdb with MiXCR from the 5' RACE reads. The data show fewer than 700,000 distinct CDR3 sequences, 45% to 55% seen once. The sample providers were healthy Caucasian people from Russia, aged about 6 to 90. Concerning this clonotype: The antigen remains unidentified.

Material: blood. The source is an elderly man in good health.

The CDR3, as DNA: TGTGCCACCAGGGTGGACGCCAATGAGCAGTTCTTC. This translates into CATRVDANEQFF. This chain connects TRBV24-1 to TRBJ2-1; D not resolved. V lost 7 bases and J lost 6, with 9 bases in between. Looked up from germline, CDR1 is KGHDR and CDR2 is SFDVKD. This CDR3 is 12 amino acids long.